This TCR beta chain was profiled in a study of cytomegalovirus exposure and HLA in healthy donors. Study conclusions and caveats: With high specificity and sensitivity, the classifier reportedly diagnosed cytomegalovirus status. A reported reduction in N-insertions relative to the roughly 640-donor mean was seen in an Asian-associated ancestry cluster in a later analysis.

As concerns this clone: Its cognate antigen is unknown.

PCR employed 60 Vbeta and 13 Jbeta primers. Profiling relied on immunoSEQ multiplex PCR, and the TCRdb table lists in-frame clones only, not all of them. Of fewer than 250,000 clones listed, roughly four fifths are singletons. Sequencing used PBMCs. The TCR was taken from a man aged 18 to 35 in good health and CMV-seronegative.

This CDR3 reads CASSIEGQGTDTQYF. The CDR3, as DNA: TGTGCCAGTAGTATAGAGGGACAGGGCACAGATACGCAGTATTTT. The gene calls are TRBV19 and TRBJ2-3; 8 positions agree with TRBD1. Germline values: CDR1 LNHDA, CDR2 SQIVND (reference sequence). Trimming cost V 0 bases and J 1 base; bases outside gene matches: 0. The CDR3 is 15 residues long.